These 10 T cell receptor beta chains share one sample of origin, sequenced in a study of molecular identifiers for immune sequencing clone quantification. TCRdb reprocessed the PCR reads via MiXCR and lists one record per CDR3 protein. The sample yields more than 85,000 distinct CDR3 sequences, roughly 38% seen once. Sequencing used naive CD8+ T cells from blood, with Jurkat cell RNA spiked in. The subset is: FACS-sorted CD8+CD4-CCR7+CD45RA+ naive T cells. Receptor source: a human donor in good health. Some libraries in this study had Jurkat cell RNA spiked in.

The chain carries TRBV28 and TRBJ2-5, with a weak D call TRBD1 (5 bases). Germline CDR1 MDHEN, CDR2 SYDVKM. CDR3 size: 12 residues. Trimming stripped 8 bases from V and 5 bases from J, with 12 bases between. The CDR3 region is CASGSRQETQYF. The CDR3, as DNA: TGTGCCAGCGGTTCCCGACAGGAGACCCAGTACTTC.

The chain combines TRBV4-1 with TRBJ2-1; tentatively, D is TRBD2 (5 bases). The CDR3 contains 17 residues. The V gene's germline CDR1 is MGHRA and CDR2 YSYEKL. Trimming pared 0 bases from V and 2 bases from J, leaving 14 bases between. As DNA, the CDR3 is TGCGCCAGCAGCCAAGACCCGAGAGCGGTGACCTACAATGAGCAGTTCTTC. It translates to CASSQDPRAVTYNEQFF.

Remarks on this clonotype: A read error may produce the germline difference seen at one junction end. CDR3 bases: TGTGCCAGCTGCCTCCACGACAGTAGCATTCAGCCCCAGCAATTT. It specifies CASCLHDSSIQPQQF. The chain recombines TRBV7-2 with TRBJ1-5; TRBD1 might be the D (5 bases). This CDR3 has 15 amino acids. Germline values: CDR1 SGHTA, CDR2 FQGNSA.

This chain links TRBV24-1 with TRBJ2-7; D ambiguous. Trimming shortened V by 9 bases and J by 3 bases, and 8 bases separated the two germline ends. The V gene's germline CDR1 is KGHDR and CDR2 SFDVKD. The CDR3 length is 11 residues. The CDR3 reads CATRFGYEQYF. In nucleotides, the CDR3 is TGTGCCACCCGGTTCGGCTACGAGCAGTACTTC.

V is TRBV14 and J is TRBJ2-2; the D is unclear. Germline loops: CDR1 SGHDN, CDR2 FVKESK. V was pared by 4 bases and J by 4 bases, with 7 bases between. The CDR3 totals 13 residues. The CDR3 nucleotides are TGTGCCAGCAGCCCGGAGACCACCGGGGAGCTGTTTTTT. Protein sequence: CASSPETTGELFF.

The V gene is TRBV28, the J gene TRBJ2-7, with D possibly matching TRBD2 (7 bases). This CDR3 is built from 14 residues. Trimming pared 3 bases from V and 5 bases from J, leaving 14 bases between. In germline, CDR1 is MDHEN, CDR2 SYDVKM. The CDR3 sequence: CASSFRGARDEQYF. CDR3 bases: TGTGCCAGCAGTTTTCGGGGGGCGAGGGACGAGCAGTACTTC.

The chain employs TRBV5-1 and TRBJ2-2; D possibly corresponds to TRBD2 (5 bases). The CDR3 is 12 residues long. Germline V gene data show CDR1 as SGHRS and CDR2 as YFSETQ. Trimming pared 7 bases from V and 5 bases from J, leaving 9 bases between. The chain's CDR3 is CASLSGTGELFF. The DNA of the CDR3 is TGCGCCAGCCTATCGGGAACCGGGGAGCTGTTTTTT.

This clonotype was counted between two and nine times. The chain combines TRBV20-1 with TRBJ2-7, with TRBD2 matching over 12 bases. The CDR3 runs 16 residues. Germline CDR1 reads DFQATT; CDR2 reads SNEGSKA (reference sequence). V dropped 6 bases and J dropped 3; count of bases not matched to a gene: 12. CDR3 nucleotide sequence: TGCAGTGCCCCGACCCTAACTAGCGGGAGGTTCTACGAGCAGTACTTC. Translating gives CSAPTLTSGRFYEQYF.

This clonotype was counted ten times or more. The chain recombines TRBV27 with TRBJ2-3; D unresolved. The CDR3 totals 14 residues. Trimming left V 2 bases short and J 0 bases short, with 6 bases between. Germline V gene data show CDR1 as MNHEY and CDR2 as SMNVEV (reference sequence). The CDR3 region has the DNA TGTGCCAGCAGTTTAATGGTTAGCACAGATACGCAGTATTTT. Its translation: CASSLMVSTDTQYF.

The chain combines TRBV5-4 with TRBJ2-7; D is uncertain. CDR3 size: 12 residues. With 1 base removed from V and 6 bases from J, the gap between germline ends came to 8 bases. CDR1 and CDR2 (germline): SGHNT, YYREEE (reference sequence). This CDR3 is CASSLPAREQYF. The DNA for the CDR3 is TGTGCCAGCAGCTTGCCAGCTCGCGAGCAGTACTTC.